This T cell receptor (beta chain) was sequenced during a study of blood T cell repertoires in COVID-19. CDR1 and CDR2 from the germline V gene are SGHVS and FQNEAQ. CDR3 length equals 14 residues. V lost 4 bases, J lost 4 bases, and 4 bases stayed unmatched. The assay was immunoSEQ multiplex PCR, and TCRdb's table has in-frame clones only and misses some. The sample consists of roughly 400,000 clones, nearly 90% of them appearing once. The TCR was taken from a woman younger than 30 who had been exposed to COVID-19. The specimen sequenced was PBMCs or T cells enriched from blood (not recorded which). The chain employs TRBV7-8 and TRBJ1-2, with 9 nucleotides matching TRBD1. The chain's CDR3 is CASSSLTGGYGYTF. The CDR3, as DNA: TGTGCCAGCAGCTCCTTGACAGGGGGCTATGGCTACACCTTC.